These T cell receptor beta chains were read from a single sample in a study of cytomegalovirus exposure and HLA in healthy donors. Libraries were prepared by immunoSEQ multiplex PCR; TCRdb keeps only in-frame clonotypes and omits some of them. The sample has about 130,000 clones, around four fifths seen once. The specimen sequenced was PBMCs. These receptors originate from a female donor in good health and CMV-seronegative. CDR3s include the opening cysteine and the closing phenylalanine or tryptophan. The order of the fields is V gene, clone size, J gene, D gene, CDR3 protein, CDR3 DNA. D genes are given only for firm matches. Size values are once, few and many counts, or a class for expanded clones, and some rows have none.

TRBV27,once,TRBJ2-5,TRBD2,CASSGGSGETQYF,TGTGCCAGCAGCGGCGGGAGTGGAGAGACCCAGTACTTC
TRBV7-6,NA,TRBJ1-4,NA,CASSFGQGREKLFF,TGTGCCAGCAGCTTTGGGCAGGGCAGAGAAAAACTGTTTTTT
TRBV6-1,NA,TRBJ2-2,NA,CASRASAYTGELFF,TGTGCCAGCCGGGCTAGCGCGTACACCGGGGAGCTGTTTTTT
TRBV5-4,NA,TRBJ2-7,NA,CASSWDMIYEQYF,TGTGCCAGCAGCTGGGACATGATCTACGAGCAGTACTTC
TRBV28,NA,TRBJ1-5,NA,CASFSGGGNQPQHF,TGTGCCAGTTTCTCCGGGGGTGGGAATCAGCCCCAGCATTTT
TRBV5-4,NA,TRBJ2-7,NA,CASSLAAPQGEQYF,TGTGCCAGCAGCTTGGCGGCCCCTCAGGGCGAGCAGTACTTC
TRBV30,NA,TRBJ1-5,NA,CAWSVMSGNQPQHF,TGTGCCTGGAGTGTAATGAGTGGCAATCAGCCCCAGCATTTT
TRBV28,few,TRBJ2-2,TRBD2,CASSTSSGNTGELFF,TGTGCCAGCAGTACCTCTAGCGGGAATACCGGGGAGCTGTTTTTT
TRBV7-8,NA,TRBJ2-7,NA,CASSSRGYEQYF,TGTGCCAGCAGCTCCAGGGGCTACGAGCAGTACTTC
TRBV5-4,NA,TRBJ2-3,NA,CASSVGSSTDTQYF,TGTGCCAGCAGCGTCGGGTCCAGCACAGATACGCAGTATTTT
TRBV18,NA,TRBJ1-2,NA,CASSPLVGGLGEDYGYTF,TGTGCCAGCTCACCACTTGTGGGAGGACTAGGTGAAGACTATGGCTACACCTTC
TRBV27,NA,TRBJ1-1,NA,CASMRLNTEAFF,TGTGCCAGCATGAGGCTGAACACTGAAGCTTTCTTT
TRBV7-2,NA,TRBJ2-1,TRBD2,CASSFGLAGADNEQFF,TGTGCCAGCAGCTTCGGACTAGCGGGAGCCGACAATGAGCAGTTCTTC
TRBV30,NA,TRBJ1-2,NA,CARRGGEYGYTF,TGTGCACGCCGGGGGGGAGAATATGGCTACACCTTC
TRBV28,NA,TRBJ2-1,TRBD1,CASSSPSGTGDEQFF,TGTGCCAGCAGTTCTCCTTCTGGGACAGGGGATGAGCAGTTCTTC
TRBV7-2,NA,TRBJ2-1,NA,CASSLVGTPYNEQFF,TGTGCCAGCAGCTTAGTAGGGACTCCTTACAATGAGCAGTTCTTC
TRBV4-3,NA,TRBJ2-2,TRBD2,CASSQEASGSGWGPGELFF,TGCGCCAGCAGCCAAGAGGCTAGCGGGAGTGGCTGGGGTCCCGGGGAGCTGTTTTTT
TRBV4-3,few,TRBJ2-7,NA,CASSQDPSVPEQYF,TGCGCCAGCAGCCAAGACCCCAGCGTCCCCGAGCAGTACTTC
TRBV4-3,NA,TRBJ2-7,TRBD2,CASSQDLTSGRARYEQYF,TGCGCCAGCAGCCAAGATTTGACTAGCGGGAGGGCAAGATACGAGCAGTACTTC
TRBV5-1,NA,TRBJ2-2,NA,CATGQFNTGELFF,TGCGCCACCGGACAGTTTAACACCGGGGAGCTGTTTTTT
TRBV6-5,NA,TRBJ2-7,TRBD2,CASSYRSGSYEQYF,TGTGCCAGCAGTTACAGGAGCGGGAGCTACGAGCAGTACTTC
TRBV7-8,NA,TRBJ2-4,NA,CASSLARIRGKSALAKNIQYF,TGTGCCAGCAGCTTAGCCAGAATCAGGGGAAAATCGGCTCTAGCCAAAAACATTCAGTACTTC
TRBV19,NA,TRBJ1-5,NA,CASSADYLRINQPQHF,TGTGCCAGTAGTGCGGATTACCTCCGAATCAATCAGCCCCAGCATTTT
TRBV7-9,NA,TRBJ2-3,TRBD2,CASSPLAGDTDTQYF,TGTGCCAGCAGCCCCCTAGCGGGAGACACAGATACGCAGTATTTT
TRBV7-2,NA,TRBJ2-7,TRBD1,CASSPRGTGHEQYF,TGTGCCAGCAGCCCCCGGGGGACAGGGCACGAGCAGTACTTC
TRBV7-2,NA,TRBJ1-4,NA,CASSPTPTNEKLFF,TGTGCCAGCAGCCCGACACCAACTAATGAAAAACTGTTTTTT
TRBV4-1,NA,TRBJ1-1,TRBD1,CASSQIGQGATNTEAFF,TGCGCCAGCAGCCAAATTGGACAGGGGGCAACGAACACTGAAGCTTTCTTT
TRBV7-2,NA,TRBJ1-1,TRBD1,CASSPGQGNTEAFF,TGTGCCAGCAGCCCGGGACAGGGGAACACTGAAGCTTTCTTT
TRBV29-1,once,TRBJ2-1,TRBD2,CSVAGLAGGDEQFF,TGCAGCGTGGCTGGACTAGCGGGAGGTGATGAGCAGTTCTTC
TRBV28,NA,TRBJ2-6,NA,CASSLPTGSGANVLTF,TGTGCCAGCAGCCTACCGACAGGATCTGGGGCCAACGTCCTGACTTTC
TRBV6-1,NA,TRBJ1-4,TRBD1,CASSEAGRGQDNEKLFF,TGTGCCAGCAGTGAAGCGGGCAGGGGACAGGATAATGAAAAACTGTTTTTT
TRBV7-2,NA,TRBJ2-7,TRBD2,CASSSGLAGGLDYEQYF,TGTGCCAGCAGCTCGGGACTAGCGGGAGGCTTGGACTACGAGCAGTACTTC
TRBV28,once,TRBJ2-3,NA,CASTGNWGGARTDTQYF,TGTGCCAGCACCGGAAACTGGGGGGGGGCCCGCACAGATACGCAGTATTTT
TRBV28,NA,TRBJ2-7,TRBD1,CASSRGQGAYEQYF,TGTGCCAGCAGCCGGGGACAGGGGGCTTACGAGCAGTACTTC
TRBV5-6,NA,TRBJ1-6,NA,CASSLFLSSYNSPLHF,TGTGCCAGCAGCTTGTTCCTGAGCTCCTATAATTCACCCCTCCACTTT
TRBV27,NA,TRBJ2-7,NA,CASSFFKGAYEQYF,TGTGCCAGCAGTTTCTTTAAGGGAGCGTACGAGCAGTACTTC
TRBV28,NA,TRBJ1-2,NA,CASSLFQDGNYGYTF,TGTGCCAGCAGTTTATTCCAGGATGGAAACTATGGCTACACCTTC
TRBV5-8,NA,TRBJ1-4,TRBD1,CASSLGTGATTNEKLFF,TGTGCCAGCAGCCTAGGGACAGGGGCTACAACTAATGAAAAACTGTTTTTT